This T cell receptor (beta chain) stems from a study of T cells in narcolepsy. Study in general: Healthy controls were enrolled alongside patients with narcolepsy type 1 or type 2.

Overall study findings and caveats: Autoreactive clonotypes reportedly recurred in blood of same and different patients, not controls. Same-patient CSF and blood CD4+ T cell clonotypes included HCRT-specific and TRIB2-specific autoreactive ones.

Remarks on this clone: Its antigen is still unknown.

In germline, CDR1 is SEHNR, CDR2 FQNEAQ (reference sequence). CDR3 length: 16 amino acids. Here immunoSEQ multiplex PCR was the method, and the copy in TCRdb shows in-frame clones only, minus some. Of about 13,000 clones in the sample, roughly nine tenths were seen once. The sample comprised CD45RA- memory CD4+ T cells from PBMCs. The TCR originated in a human donor with narcolepsy. The rearrangement uses TRBV7-9 and TRBJ2-5; possibly TRBD2 for D (7 bases). The J call may be wrong; the DNA end is better matched by TRBJ2-7. In DNA form, the CDR3 reads TGTGCCAGCAGCGCCAGTGGGGGGGCCACTACTTCCGAGCAGTACTTC. This codes for CASSASGGATTSEQYF.